The subject of this entry is one T cell receptor (beta chain). What it binds is not known. CDR3 size: 13 residues. V lost 4 bases and J lost 6; bases outside the gene matches: 4. Per the germline V gene, CDR1 is SQVTM and CDR2 is ANQGSEA. The protocol was immunoSEQ multiplex PCR, while the TCRdb copy is restricted to in-frame clones and leaves out a portion. Among 150,000 to 180,000 clones, 88% were seen once, and the ten largest hold 2.5% to 4%. These data are taken from a study of T cell responses to AZD1222 COVID-19 vaccine. Study-wide results and limits: Reports say nearly half of spike-specific TCRs go after unmutated variant regions. Repertoires were obtained solely post-peak T cell response. Most donors were white British and more were female, and clonal diversity was possibly underestimated.

The sequence was obtained from an adult in good health. Source: peripheral blood, taken on day 0 of AZD1222 vaccination. The chain combines TRBV29-1 with TRBJ1-5, with TRBD1 identical over 9 bases. CDR3 DNA: TGCAGCGTTGGGGACAGGGTAGGTCAGCCCCAGCATTTT. It specifies CSVGDRVGQPQHF.